This is a list of T cell receptor beta chains from one sample in a study of post-analysis software for immune sequencing data. TCRdb reprocessed the PCR reads via MiXCR and lists one record per CDR3 protein. The data contain hundreds of thousands of distinct CDR3 sequences, 59% of them singletons. The sequencing sample was made of blood. These receptors all come from a girl aged 2 to 9 with multiple sclerosis. Both conserved end residues are part of each CDR3. A D gene is named only where the DNA matches it firmly. Expanded clones get a size class; other rows say once, few or many, or leave the size out.

d_gene,v_gene,j_gene,abundance,CDR3aa,CDR3nt
.,TRBV7-2,TRBJ1-6,few,CASSLRGGSYNSPLHF,TGTGCCAGCAGCTTAAGAGGAGGCTCCTATAATTCACCCCTCCACTTT
TRBD2,TRBV5-1,TRBJ2-4,.,CASSLRQSTGGNIQYF,TGCGCCAGCAGCTTGCGACAGTCAACGGGGGGAAACATTCAGTACTTC
.,TRBV2,TRBJ1-1,.,CASAGTANTEAFF,TGTGCCAGCGCCGGGACGGCGAACACTGAAGCTTTCTTT
.,TRBV6-1,TRBJ1-2,.,CASSESGGPDGYTF,TGTGCCAGCAGTGAAAGCGGGGGGCCGGATGGCTACACCTTC
.,TRBV7-9,TRBJ2-3,.,CASSLVVLATDTQYF,TGCGCCAGCAGCTTAGTGGTACTAGCTACAGATACGCAGTATTTT
.,TRBV7-2,TRBJ1-5,.,CASSLASRGSNQPQHF,TGTGCCAGCAGCTTAGCATCCCGAGGGAGCAATCAGCCCCAGCATTTT
.,TRBV7-2,TRBJ1-2,few,CASSLATAHNYGYTF,TGTGCCAGCAGCTTAGCTACAGCACATAACTATGGCTACACCTTC
.,TRBV6-6,TRBJ2-1,.,CASSAPRLDYNEQFF,TGTGCCAGCAGCGCTCCACGCTTGGACTACAATGAGCAGTTCTTC
.,TRBV29-1,TRBJ2-3,.,CSVKWGGAGDTQYF,TGCAGCGTGAAATGGGGGGGGGCCGGAGATACGCAGTATTTT
TRBD1,TRBV7-2,TRBJ2-1,.,CASSSAEGGSSYNEQFF,TGTGCCAGCAGCTCCGCGGAAGGGGGCTCCTCCTACAATGAGCAGTTCTTC
.,TRBV20-1,TRBJ2-2,.,CSATKLTGELFF,TGCAGTGCTACGAAACTTACCGGGGAGCTGTTTTTT
.,TRBV11-3,TRBJ2-4,.,CASRPGSEGPQYF,TGTGCCAGCAGACCTGGGAGCGAGGGGCCGCAGTACTTC
.,TRBV5-4,TRBJ2-7,few,CASSSSGDDEQYF,TGTGCCAGCAGCTCGTCCGGGGATGACGAGCAGTACTTC
.,TRBV29-1,TRBJ2-5,.,CSANLGQGLQETQYF,TGCAGCGCTAACTTGGGGCAGGGTTTACAAGAGACCCAGTACTTC
TRBD1,TRBV6-5,TRBJ2-4,many,CASSLTGTVGNIQYF,TGTGCCAGCAGTCTGACAGGGACAGTGGGAAACATTCAGTACTTC
TRBD2,TRBV20-1,TRBJ2-5,once,CSASQLAGVFPQETQYF,TGCAGTGCTAGTCAACTAGCGGGAGTCTTCCCCCAAGAGACCCAGTACTTC
.,TRBV7-2,TRBJ2-6,.,CASSLVTGKFLSGANVLTF,TGTGCCAGCAGCTTAGTCACAGGGAAGTTTTTATCTGGGGCCAACGTCCTGACTTTC